The clone carrying this T cell receptor beta chain was found a few times. Its cognate antigen is unknown. One end of the junction varies from germline; a read error may be responsible. The data derive from a study of shared clonotypes between healthy human individuals. Within Nashville, Tennessee resided all donors, each a Caucasian adult. CDR3 length: 13 amino acids. The germline gives CDR1 SSHAT, CDR2 FNYEAQ (reference sequence). Whole-study results and caveats: Only a few donors were included, so the genetic and exposure-history diversity represented was limited.

Spread over ten immunoSEQ deep assay plates, unsorted PBMC DNA underwent sequencing. Methods used by the authors: Junction-only sequences without quality scores were provided by ImmunoSEQ, so filtering was different. The protocol was immunoSEQ multiplex PCR, while the TCRdb copy is restricted to in-frame clones and leaves out a portion. The DNA gave D and trimming, while V, J and clone size come from that table. The sample lists about 470,000 clones, about four fifths seen once, with roughly 13% in the top ten. This chain uses TRBV7-7 with TRBJ2-7, with TRBD1 identical over 9 bases. This clonotype originated in a middle-aged woman in good health. Some clones in this sample may be carry-over from other donors' samples. Sequencing was carried out using PBMCs. CDR3 amino acids: CASSFDRGGEQYF. The CDR3 coding sequence is TGTGCTAGCAGCTTTGACAGGGGGGGCGAGCAGTACTTC.